This T cell receptor (beta chain) was captured by sequencing in a study of regulatory T cells in long-lasting Graves disease. This sample's time point: persistent/refractory GD, antithyroid drugs over 5 years with positive TRAb. PBMCs provided the RNA from which the TCR library was made. CDR1 and CDR2 from the germline V gene are MNHEY and SMNVEV (reference sequence). V lost 3 bases and J lost 3; bases outside the gene matches: 6. This CDR3 comprises 15 residues. This clonotype came up many times. Investigators prepared the TCR beta libraries by applying iRepertoire HTBI primers and Arm-PCR of CDR3 regions. As processed by the authors: Taken together, the samples had around 66 TRBV and more than 11 TRBJ segments identified. Via MiXCR, TCRdb re-called the multiplex PCR reads, giving one row per CDR3 protein. The V and J calls and clone size are TCRdb's, not the authors'. The sample lists hundreds of thousands of distinct CDR3 sequences; around a fifth were seen once.

J is TRBJ2-7 and V is TRBV27, with 9 bases that match TRBD2. The sequence came from a female donor with Graves disease. The specimen comprised peripheral blood mononuclear cells (PBMCs), sampled when the disease was refractory, from a patient treated with antithyroid drugs. CDR3 amino acids: CASSLGASGDYEQYF. The CDR3 DNA follows: TGTGCCAGCAGTTTGGGGGCTAGCGGGGACTACGAGCAGTACTTC.